One and the same sample provided the 18 T cell receptor beta chains below, sequenced in a study of neurological immune-mediated disorders. TCRdb recomputed calls from the 5' RACE reads with MiXCR, one row per CDR3 protein. The sample includes more than 75,000 distinct CDR3 sequences, under 4.5% seen only once; the top ten take more than 5%. This sample's time point: longitudinal time-point 3. The material sequenced was PBMCs. These TCRs come from a woman in her fifties or sixties with multiple sclerosis.

Many counts were recorded for this clonotype. The CDR3 loop is CASSEFGTGGILDTEAFF. The CDR3 bases are TGTGCCAGCAGTGAATTTGGGACAGGGGGCATTTTGGACACTGAAGCTTTCTTT. The rearrangement joins TRBV6-1 to TRBJ1-1; 12 positions match TRBD1. The CDR3 totals 18 residues. Trimming cost V 2 bases and J 3 bases; bases outside gene matches: 10. Germline CDR1 reads MNHNS; CDR2 reads SASEGT.

This clonotype was observed at least ten times. The V call is TRBV3-1, the J call TRBJ1-1; 7 positions match TRBD1. V trimming: 2 bases; J trimming: 10 bases; junction bases outside the gene matches: 7. Germline values: CDR1 LGHDT, CDR2 YNNKEL (reference sequence). The CDR3 totals 13 residues. CDR3 amino acids: CASSQPDRVGAFF. In DNA, the CDR3 is TGTGCCAGCAGCCAACCCGACAGGGTTGGAGCTTTCTTT.

This clonotype was detected many times. The V gene is TRBV5-1, the J gene TRBJ1-2; possibly TRBD1 for D (5 bases). There are 12 residues in the CDR3. Germline lookup yields CDR1 SGHRS and CDR2 YFSETQ. V lost 1 base and J 8 bases, leaving 9 bases between the germline ends. CDR3 nucleotides: TGCGCCAGCAGCTTGTATGGGGACGGCTACACCTTC. Protein sequence: CASSLYGDGYTF.

This clonotype was seen at least ten times. This chain links TRBV12-3 or TRBV12-4 with TRBJ1-5; D is possibly TRBD1 (5 bases). This CDR3 has 14 amino acids. V was trimmed by 6 bases and J by 0 bases, leaving 9 bases between them. CDR3: CASRRDGSNQPQHF. In DNA form, the CDR3 reads TGTGCCAGCAGACGGGACGGTAGCAATCAGCCCCAGCATTTT.

This clonotype was recorded many times. The rearrangement links TRBV19 to TRBJ2-3, with 10 bases matching TRBD2. This CDR3 comprises 16 residues. Germline CDR1 LNHDA, CDR2 SQIVND (reference sequence). V shed 8 bases and J 1 base; nucleotides not matched to a gene: 9. The CDR3 spells CASQIRLAGGTDTQYF. The DNA of the CDR3 is TGTGCCAGTCAAATACGCCTAGCGGGGGGCACAGATACGCAGTATTTT.

This clonotype was observed many times. This rearrangement joins TRBV7-6 to TRBJ2-7; unclear D gene. The CDR3 sequence is 12 residues long. V was pared by 5 bases and J by 3 bases, with 8 bases between. The V gene's germline CDR1 is SGHVS and CDR2 FNYEAQ. The CDR3 reads CASSPAGYEQYF. CDR3 DNA sequence: TGTGCCAGCAGCCCCGCTGGCTACGAGCAGTACTTC.

The table lists this clonotype with many counts. The chain links TRBV20-1 to TRBJ2-7; 8 bases are shared with TRBD1. Germline V lookup: CDR1 DFQATT, CDR2 SNEGSKA (reference sequence). Trimming cost V 3 bases and J 2 bases; bases outside gene matches: 6. The CDR3 consists of 14 residues. CDR3 in DNA: TGCAGTGCTAGCGGGACAGGCGTTACCTACGAGCAGTACTTC. Translation: CSASGTGVTYEQYF.

This clonotype showed up many times. The genes are TRBV10-1 and TRBJ1-1, with TRBD1 as a possible D gene (5 bases). Trimming took off 3 bases at V and 1 base at J, with 12 bases between the two ends. This CDR3 has 15 residues. Per the germline V gene, CDR1 is WNHNN and CDR2 is SYGVQD (reference sequence). CDR3 nucleotide sequence: TGCGCCAGCAGTGACTGGGGCCGGGGGAACACTGAAGCTTTCTTT. Protein sequence: CASSDWGRGNTEAFF.

This clonotype occurred many times. This sequence joins TRBV9 and TRBJ1-2, with a possible D match to TRBD1 (6 bases). From germline, CDR1 is SGDLS and CDR2 YYNGEE. V lost 3 bases, J lost 8 bases, and 20 bases lay in between. CDR3 length equals 15 residues. The CDR3: CASSAAGQGLGGYTF. The CDR3 nucleotides are TGTGCCAGCAGCGCCGCCGGGCAGGGGCTTGGAGGCTACACCTTC.

At least ten counts were recorded for this clonotype. The V gene is TRBV12-3 or TRBV12-4, the J gene TRBJ2-7, with unresolved D. The CDR3 is 12 residues long. The V gene lost 7 bases and the J gene lost 1 base, with 8 bases spanning the gap. CDR3 loop: CASTGLSYEQYF. CDR3 sequence (DNA): TGTGCCAGCACTGGCCTTTCCTACGAGCAGTACTTC.

The V and J genes are TRBV5-1 and TRBJ1-1; D ambiguous. CDR1 and CDR2 (germline): SGHRS, YFSETQ. V was clipped by 0 bases and J by 5 bases, with 8 bases between them. This CDR3 has 13 residues. The CDR3 nucleotides read TGCGCCAGCAGCTTGGCCGAGGGTACTGAAGCTTTCTTT. Translating it yields CASSLAEGTEAFF.

This clonotype was detected many times. This chain uses TRBV20-1 with TRBJ2-3; no clear D. This CDR3 is 14 amino acids long. The V gene lost 1 base and the J gene lost 0 bases, with 8 bases spanning the gap. Germline CDR1 DFQATT, CDR2 SNEGSKA (reference sequence). The CDR3 DNA reads TGCAGTGCTAGAGTATTGGGGAGCACAGATACGCAGTATTTT. It specifies CSARVLGSTDTQYF.

There are many counts of this clonotype. This chain joins TRBV20-1 and TRBJ1-3; TRBD1 agrees at 7 bases. V dropped 6 bases and J dropped 8; count of bases not matched to a gene: 7. Per the germline V gene, CDR1 is DFQATT and CDR2 is SNEGSKA (reference sequence). The CDR3 runs to 12 residues. The CDR3 protein is CSARQGAYTIYF. CDR3 DNA: TGCAGTGCCCGACAGGGCGCGTACACCATATATTTT.

This clonotype was observed at least ten times. The chain uses TRBV7-7 and TRBJ2-2; no reliable D call. This CDR3 spans 12 amino acids. Germline CDR1 is SSHAT and CDR2 is FNYEAQ (reference sequence). V dropped 3 bases and J dropped 5 bases, with 4 bases sitting between them. The CDR3 DNA sequence: TGTGCCAGCAGCTTTTCTACCGGGGAGCTGTTTTTT. Its protein is CASSFSTGELFF. Full variable domain (rest looked up from reference TRBV7-7 and TRBJ2-2): GAGVSQSPRYKVTKRGQDVTLRCDPISSHATLYWYQQALGQGPEFLTYFNYEAQPDKSGLPSDRFSAERPEGSISTLTIQRTEQRDSAMYRCASSFSTGELFFGEGSRLTVL.

At least ten counts were recorded for this clonotype. CDR3 sequence reads: CASSLKPGQGAYDEQFF. In DNA form, the CDR3 reads TGCGCCAGCAGCCTAAAGCCCGGACAGGGGGCTTACGATGAGCAGTTCTTC. The J gene is TRBJ2-1, the V gene TRBV5-1; 11 nucleotides agree with TRBD1. The CDR3 runs 17 residues. Germline V gene lookup returns CDR1 SGHRS and CDR2 YFSETQ. With V trimmed by 4 bases and J by 8 bases, 14 bases remained unmatched.

This clonotype was observed at least ten times. CDR3 in DNA: TGCAGCGTTTTTGGCAGGGGCGGTTCCTACGAGCAGTACTTC. Protein sequence: CSVFGRGGSYEQYF. The V and J genes are TRBV29-1 and TRBJ2-7; maybe TRBD1 (6 bases). Trimming removed 5 bases from V and 1 base from J, with 15 bases in between. The CDR3 is made up of 14 amino acids. Germline V lookup: CDR1 SQVTM, CDR2 ANQGSEA.

This clonotype came up many times. The V call is TRBV29-1, the J call TRBJ2-7; 12 bases align to TRBD2. Germline V lookup: CDR1 SQVTM, CDR2 ANQGSEA. Trimming took 6 bases from V and 2 from J; bases not matched to a gene: 2. This CDR3 contains 13 residues. CDR3 sequence (DNA): TGCAGCGTCCTAGCGGGGGGGACCTACGAGCAGTACTTC. Amino acid sequence: CSVLAGGTYEQYF.

This clonotype was seen ten or more times. The rearrangement uses TRBV9 and TRBJ1-6; possible D gene TRBD1, 5 bases. V was clipped by 0 bases and J by 8 bases, with 9 bases between them. The CDR3 runs 14 residues. Germline loops: CDR1 SGDLS, CDR2 YYNGEE. The CDR3 nucleotides are TGTGCCAGCAGCGTAGCAGGGCTGGATTCACCCCTCCACTTT. This encodes CASSVAGLDSPLHF.